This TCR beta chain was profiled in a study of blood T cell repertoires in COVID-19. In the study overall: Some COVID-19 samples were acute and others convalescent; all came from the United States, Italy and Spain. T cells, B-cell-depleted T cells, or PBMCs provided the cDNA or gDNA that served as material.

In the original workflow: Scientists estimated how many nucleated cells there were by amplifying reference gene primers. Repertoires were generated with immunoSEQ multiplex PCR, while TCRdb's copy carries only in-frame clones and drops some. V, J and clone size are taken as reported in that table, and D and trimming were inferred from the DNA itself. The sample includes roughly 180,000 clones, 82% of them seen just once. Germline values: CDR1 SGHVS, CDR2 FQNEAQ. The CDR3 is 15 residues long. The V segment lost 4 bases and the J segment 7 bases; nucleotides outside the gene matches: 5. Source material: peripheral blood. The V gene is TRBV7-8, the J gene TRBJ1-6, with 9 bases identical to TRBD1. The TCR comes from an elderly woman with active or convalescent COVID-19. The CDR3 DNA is TGTGCCAGCAGCTCGACAGGGGGTCTAAATTCACCCCTCCACTTT. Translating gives CASSSTGGLNSPLHF.